The 22 T cell receptor beta chains reported below all come from one sample, sequenced in a study of blood T cell repertoires in COVID-19. Using immunoSEQ multiplex PCR, the repertoire was profiled, and TCRdb retains in-frame clones only, with some absent. The data hold roughly 220,000 clones, with approximately 78% observed a single time. The specimen was peripheral blood. The receptors originated from an elderly woman with COVID-19, enrolled during active disease.

The chain is built from TRBV30 and TRBJ1-4, with D possibly being TRBD1 (6 bases). CDR3 length: 13 amino acids. The germline CDR1 and CDR2 sequences are GTSNPN and SVGIG (reference sequence). Trimming stripped 7 bases from V and 7 bases from J, with 16 bases between. The CDR3 DNA follows: TGTGCCTCTGGCGGGGGACACCTTGAAAAACTGTTTTTT. Translating gives CASGGGHLEKLFF.

This clone was seen a single time. The chain recombines TRBV30 with TRBJ1-4; D is possibly TRBD1 (6 bases). V was shortened by 7 bases and J by 7 bases, with 22 bases between the two germline ends. CDR3 length: 15 amino acids. From germline, CDR1 is GTSNPN and CDR2 SVGIG (reference sequence). CDR3 DNA sequence: TGTGCCTCAACCCTTCTACAGGGAAAGGGTGAAAAACTGTTTTTT. It is translated as CASTLLQGKGEKLFF.

The table lists this clone with a few counts. The rearrangement joins TRBV28 to TRBJ2-2; TRBD1 aligns across 9 bases. The J segment lost 5 bases and the V segment lost 3 bases, leaving 4 bases of the junction unmatched. The germline gives CDR1 MDHEN, CDR2 SYDVKM. There are 15 residues in the CDR3. The CDR3 loop is CASSFRTGETGELFF. As DNA, the CDR3 is TGTGCCAGCAGTTTCCGGACAGGGGAAACCGGGGAGCTGTTTTTT.

This clone was seen once. The J gene is TRBJ2-1, the V gene TRBV11-1; 9 bases match TRBD1. The ends lost 3 bases at V and 5 bases at J; junction bases unmatched: 5. The CDR3 totals 15 residues. Germline V lookup: CDR1 SGHAT, CDR2 FQDESV (reference sequence). The CDR3 coding sequence is TGTGCCAGCAGCTTGGGACAGGGCCCCCACAATGAGCAGTTCTTC. Amino acid sequence: CASSLGQGPHNEQFF.

The chain couples TRBV12-3 or TRBV12-4 to TRBJ1-2; D perhaps matches TRBD1 (5 bases). V lost 3 bases to trimming and J lost 6 bases, with 11 bases between them. The CDR3 extends over 13 amino acids. The CDR3 DNA is TGTGCCAGCAGTTTCTGGGGCCGACATGGCTACACCTTC. The encoded protein is CASSFWGRHGYTF.

The rearrangement uses TRBV4-3 and TRBJ2-2, with unresolved D. This CDR3 region has 13 residues. Germline V gene sequence: CDR1 LGHNA, CDR2 YSLEER. V was shortened by 1 base and J by 5 bases, with 5 bases between the two germline ends. The CDR3 region has the DNA TGCGCCAGCAGCCAAGCTTTAACCGGGGAGCTGTTTTTT. Protein sequence: CASSQALTGELFF.

The DNA of the CDR3 is TGTGCCAGCAGGTTATTGAGCTCCTATAATTCACCCCTCCACTTT. It encodes CASRLLSSYNSPLHF. The chain couples TRBV2 to TRBJ1-6; no reliable D call. Trimming took 6 bases from V and 0 from J, leaving 9 bases between them. The CDR3 sequence is 15 residues long. CDR1 is SNHLY and CDR2 is FYNNEI in the germline V gene.

This chain joins TRBV25-1 and TRBJ1-1; no firm D call. Germline V CDR1 and CDR2: MGHDK, SYGVNS. V dropped 2 bases and J dropped 1 base, with 11 bases sitting between them. This CDR3 has 15 amino acids. The CDR3 reads CASSEPGRKNTEAFF. The CDR3 DNA is TGTGCCAGCAGTGAACCCGGCAGGAAGAACACTGAAGCTTTCTTT.

The V call is TRBV2, the J call TRBJ2-7, with D tentatively TRBD1 (6 bases). CDR3 length: 12 amino acids. CDR1 and CDR2 from the germline V gene are SNHLY and FYNNEI. Trimming pared 6 bases from V and 6 bases from J, leaving 12 bases between. The CDR3 region is CASRQGPREQYF. The CDR3 region has the DNA TGTGCCAGCAGACAGGGCCCCCGCGAGCAGTACTTC.

This chain joins TRBV27 and TRBJ2-7; 8 bases match TRBD1. The J segment lost 2 bases and the V segment lost 5 bases, leaving 5 bases of the junction unmatched. The CDR3 is 14 amino acids. CDR1 and CDR2 from the germline V gene are MNHEY and SMNVEV (reference sequence). The CDR3 here is CASSIRQGTYEQYF. Written as DNA, the CDR3 is TGTGCCAGCAGTATCCGACAGGGGACCTACGAGCAGTACTTC.

This chain links TRBV5-1 with TRBJ2-3; unclear D gene. Trimming left V 1 base short and J 2 bases short, with 8 bases between. This CDR3 is built from 14 residues. The germline V gene has CDR1 SGHRS and CDR2 YFSETQ. This CDR3 is CASSLQANTDTQYF. Written as DNA, the CDR3 is TGCGCCAGCAGCTTGCAGGCGAACACAGATACGCAGTATTTT.

The gene calls are TRBV5-6 and TRBJ2-3, with 10 bases fitting TRBD2. Germline V gene lookup returns CDR1 SGHDT and CDR2 YYEEEE. The J segment lost 7 bases and the V segment lost 1 base, leaving 3 bases of the junction unmatched. This CDR3 is 14 amino acids long. CDR3 in amino acids: CASSLLAGEHTQYF. The CDR3 coding sequence is TGTGCCAGCAGCTTGCTAGCGGGGGAGCATACGCAGTATTTT. The entire variable domain, with the rest obtained from reference TRBV5-6 and TRBJ2-3, is as follows: DAGVTQSPTHLIKTRGQQVTLRCSPKSGHDTVSWYQQALGQGPQFIFQYYEEEERQRGNFPDRFSGHQFPNYSSELNVNALLLGDSALYLCASSLLAGEHTQYFGPGTRLTVL.

The chain couples TRBV5-1 to TRBJ2-1, with TRBD2 matching 9 bases. The CDR3 has 15 residues. Losses at the gene ends were 1 base for V and 7 bases for J; bases not matched to a gene: 6. Germline V CDR1 and CDR2: SGHRS, YFSETQ. The CDR3 nucleotides are TGCGCCAGCAGCTTGATTGCGGGAGGGGCTAATGAGCAGTTCTTC. The encoded protein is CASSLIAGGANEQFF.

This chain joins TRBV6-4 and TRBJ2-2; tentative D call: TRBD1 (5 bases). The CDR3 loop spans 16 amino acids. The V and J ends lost 4 bases and 1 base respectively, with 13 bases between them. Germline CDR1 is MRHNA and CDR2 is SNTAGT. The CDR3 coding sequence is TGTGCCAGCAGTGCAGGGTTTCTCGGGAACACCGGGGAGCTGTTTTTT. Its protein product is CASSAGFLGNTGELFF.

The J gene is TRBJ2-5, the V gene TRBV6-2 or TRBV6-3, with TRBD2 matching 7 bases. The CDR3 sequence is 14 residues long. V gave up 5 bases and J gave up 5 bases; unmatched junction bases: 8. The germline CDR1 and CDR2 sequences are MNHEY and SVGEGT. CDR3 sequence: CASSRQGGTETQYF. CDR3 coding DNA: TGTGCCAGCAGTAGGCAGGGAGGGACCGAGACCCAGTACTTC.

The chain combines TRBV13 with TRBJ1-5; D uncertain. The germline gives CDR1 PRHDT, CDR2 FYEKMQ (reference sequence). V lost 0 bases, J lost 6 bases, and 3 bases lay in between. The CDR3 covers 12 residues. This chain's CDR3 is CASSLGSQPQHF. As DNA, the CDR3 is TGTGCCAGCAGCTTAGGTAGTCAGCCCCAGCATTTT. The whole variable domain, remainder taken from reference TRBV13 and TRBJ1-5, is AAGVIQSPRHLIKEKRETATLKCYPIPRHDTVYWYQQGPGQDPQFLISFYEKMQSDKGSIPDRFSAQQFSDYHSELNMSSLELGDSALYFCASSLGSQPQHFGDGTRLSIL.

The V gene is TRBV25-1, the J gene TRBJ1-4; 8 positions agree with TRBD1. Germline V lookup: CDR1 MGHDK, CDR2 SYGVNS. V was clipped by 3 bases and J by 4 bases; unmatched bases: 4. The CDR3 runs to 15 residues. The DNA for the CDR3 is TGTGCCAGCAGTGAGGGACAGGCTCGTAATGAAAAACTGTTTTTT. It codes for CASSEGQARNEKLFF.

The rearrangement joins TRBV2 to TRBJ1-5, with unresolved D. From germline, CDR1 is SNHLY and CDR2 FYNNEI. V was shortened by 6 bases and J by 6 bases, with 9 bases between the two germline ends. This CDR3 contains 12 residues. The DNA for the CDR3 is TGTGCCAGCAGATATACAAGTCAGCCCCAGCATTTT. Residues: CASRYTSQPQHF.

The chain is built from TRBV18 and TRBJ1-6; a possible D gene is TRBD1 (5 bases). Germline V gene sequence: CDR1 KGHSH, CDR2 LQKENI. Trimming removed 6 bases from V and 7 bases from J, with 13 bases in between. This CDR3 comprises 14 residues. The CDR3 DNA is TGTGCCAGCTCCCCCGGGGGAGTAAATTCACCCCTCCACTTT. Residues: CASSPGGVNSPLHF.

This chain connects TRBV24-1 to TRBJ2-6; D may be TRBD1 (6 bases). Between the trimmed V and J ends, which lost 3 bases and 2 bases, there was a span of 10 bases. The CDR3 spans 16 residues. Per germline, CDR1 KGHDR and CDR2 SFDVKD. The CDR3 sequence is CATSDPGQPGANVLTF. The CDR3 coding sequence is TGTGCCACCAGTGATCCCGGACAGCCTGGGGCCAACGTCCTGACTTTC.

The chain links TRBV27 to TRBJ2-2, with 7 bases that match TRBD1. The CDR3 contains 17 residues. Germline assignment: CDR1 MNHEY and CDR2 SMNVEV (reference sequence). Unmatched junction bases numbered 14, after V lost 5 bases and J lost 5 bases. CDR3 nucleotide sequence: TGTGCCAGCAGTCTACTCCCGACAGGGAAGGGAACCGGGGAGCTGTTTTTT. Its translation: CASSLLPTGKGTGELFF.

The chain combines TRBV6-5 with TRBJ2-1, with 9 bases lining up with TRBD2. V lost 2 bases and J lost 3; bases outside the gene matches: 5. The CDR3 has 16 amino acids. Per the germline V gene, CDR1 is MNHEY and CDR2 is SVGAGI. The CDR3 DNA reads TGTGCCAGCAGTTACACACCTAGCGGGGTCTACAATGAGCAGTTCTTC. Its protein product is CASSYTPSGVYNEQFF.